Below, 24 T cell receptor beta chains from the same sample are listed, as sequenced in a study of technical replicates of blood from a handful of donors. The repertoire was sequenced with immunoSEQ multiplex PCR; TCRdb's copy has only in-frame clones and lacks some. The profile shows tens of thousands of clones, less than 96% of them singletons. The sample consisted of T cells isolated from PBMCs. These receptors were collected from a human donor in good health.

The chain employs TRBV9 and TRBJ2-2, with TRBD1 matching over 7 bases. From germline, CDR1 is SGDLS and CDR2 YYNGEE. V was pared by 3 bases and J by 0 bases, with 11 bases of the junction left unmatched. There are 18 residues in the CDR3. CDR3 nucleotide sequence: TGTGCCAGCAGCGAACCTTGGACAGGCCCAACGAACACCGGGGAGCTGTTTTTT. The encoded protein is CASSEPWTGPTNTGELFF.

The J gene is TRBJ1-1, the V gene TRBV2; D is undetermined. CDR3 length equals 14 residues. Per the germline V gene, CDR1 is SNHLY and CDR2 is FYNNEI. Deletions cut 4 bases from V and 0 bases from J, with 9 bases between. The CDR3 DNA reads TGTGCCAGCAGTGTTGGGCGGGTGAACACTGAAGCTTTCTTT. Its translation: CASSVGRVNTEAFF.

The genes are TRBV27 and TRBJ1-2; D uncertain. The length of the CDR3 is 13 residues. Trimming removed 3 bases from V and 6 bases from J, with 11 bases in between. CDR1 and CDR2 (germline): MNHEY, SMNVEV (reference sequence). The CDR3 region is CASSFSVADGYTF. The CDR3, as DNA: TGTGCCAGCAGTTTCTCCGTTGCAGATGGCTACACCTTC.

The chain carries TRBV7-3 and TRBJ2-3, with 7 bases that match TRBD1. Germline CDR1 reads SGHTA; CDR2 reads FQGTGA. V was clipped by 5 bases and J by 6 bases; unmatched bases: 11. There are 15 residues in the CDR3. As DNA, the CDR3 is TGTGCCAGCAGCGACAATTTGCCACAGGGGGATACGCAGTATTTT. This sequence encodes CASSDNLPQGDTQYF.

The rearrangement links TRBV20-1 to TRBJ1-2, with 7 bases aligning to TRBD1. In germline, CDR1 is DFQATT, CDR2 SNEGSKA (reference sequence). The V segment lost 5 bases and the J segment 4 bases; nucleotides outside the gene matches: 1. The CDR3 totals 11 residues. The CDR3 bases are TGCAGTGCTGGGGACAGCTATGGCTACACCTTC. Amino acids: CSAGDSYGYTF.

The chain has TRBV19 and TRBJ2-1, with a tentative D call TRBD1 (6 bases). Germline V CDR1 and CDR2: LNHDA, SQIVND (reference sequence). Trimming pared 7 bases from V and 1 base from J, leaving 14 bases between. The CDR3 is 15 residues long. The CDR3 nucleotides read TGTGCCAGTAATAACCAGGGGCGGTCCTACAATGAGCAGTTCTTC. Residues: CASNNQGRSYNEQFF.

The V call is TRBV5-1, the J call TRBJ2-1; no reliable D call. The V gene lost 6 bases and the J gene lost 1 base, with 14 bases spanning the gap. This CDR3 region has 15 residues. Germline lookup yields CDR1 SGHRS and CDR2 YFSETQ. The CDR3 DNA reads as TGCGCCAGCACCCTTTCTACAGCATCCTACAATGAGCAGTTCTTC. Encoded protein: CASTLSTASYNEQFF.

This rearrangement joins TRBV9 to TRBJ2-7; 7 nucleotides line up with TRBD1. V was clipped by 3 bases and J by 6 bases; unmatched bases: 6. The CDR3 spans 13 residues. The V gene's germline CDR1 is SGDLS and CDR2 YYNGEE. The CDR3 DNA follows: TGTGCCAGCAGCGGACAGGGCCAAGCCGAGCAGTACTTC. Its protein product is CASSGQGQAEQYF.

This clone was seen only once. This chain joins TRBV4-3 and TRBJ2-1; 7 bases fit TRBD2. Germline lookup yields CDR1 LGHNA and CDR2 YSLEER. The CDR3 runs to 13 residues. The junction had 4 bases not matched to a gene; V was cut back by 4 bases and J by 7 bases. CDR3 sequence reads: CASSLAGANEQFF. CDR3 nucleotide sequence: TGCGCCAGCAGCCTCGCGGGAGCTAATGAGCAGTTCTTC.

V and J are TRBV6-1 and TRBJ2-1; weak D call: TRBD1 (5 bases). The germline V and J ends were trimmed by 7 bases and 0 bases, with 13 bases remaining between them. This CDR3 spans 15 amino acids. CDR1 MNHNS and CDR2 SASEGT come from the germline V gene. In nucleotides, the CDR3 is TGTGCCAGCACTGACACAGGATTCTCCTACAATGAGCAGTTCTTC. This translates into CASTDTGFSYNEQFF.

This clone has ten or more counts. The chain links TRBV5-1 to TRBJ2-6; possible D gene TRBD1, 6 bases. Trimming took 1 base from V and 6 from J, leaving 14 bases between them. CDR3 length: 16 residues. Looked up from germline, CDR1 is SGHRS and CDR2 is YFSETQ. DNA for the CDR3: TGCGCCAGCAGCTTGAATGGGGGCATGGTGGCCAACGTCCTGACTTTC. Translated: CASSLNGGMVANVLTF.

The chain joins TRBV6-6 to TRBJ2-5; TRBD2 is a possible D gene (5 bases). With 7 bases removed from V and 5 bases from J, the gap between germline ends came to 17 bases. The CDR3 totals 14 residues. CDR1 and CDR2 (germline): MNHNY, SVGAGI (reference sequence). CDR3 protein: CASTSLESWETQYF. CDR3 sequence (DNA): TGTGCCAGCACTTCACTAGAGAGCTGGGAGACCCAGTACTTC.

The rearrangement links TRBV6-5 to TRBJ2-7; D uncertain. The CDR3 length is 13 residues. V was trimmed by 0 bases and J by 7 bases, leaving 10 bases between them. Germline loops: CDR1 MNHEY, CDR2 SVGAGI. CDR3 DNA: TGTGCCAGCAGTTACTCGCCCCGTAGTGAGCAGTACTTC. Translating gives CASSYSPRSEQYF.

The V and J genes are TRBV6-1 and TRBJ1-1; TRBD1 aligns across 7 bases. The CDR3 length is 13 residues. With V trimmed by 4 bases and J by 1 base, 0 bases remained unmatched. Germline V gene data show CDR1 as MNHNS and CDR2 as SASEGT. CDR3: CASSGQGNTEAFF. The DNA for the CDR3 is TGTGCCAGCAGTGGACAGGGGAACACTGAAGCTTTCTTT.

V usage is TRBV19 and J usage is TRBJ1-5; 7 positions match TRBD1. CDR3 size: 15 residues. CDR1 is LNHDA and CDR2 is SQIVND in the germline V gene (reference sequence). Unmatched junction bases numbered 7, after V lost 5 bases and J lost 3 bases. CDR3: CASSPGTAINQPQHF. The CDR3 DNA follows: TGTGCCAGTAGTCCTGGGACAGCTATCAATCAGCCCCAGCATTTT.

CDR3 in DNA: TGTGCCACCAGCAGAGGCGGGAACACCTACGAGCAGTACTTC. It codes for CATSRGGNTYEQYF. The rearrangement joins TRBV15 to TRBJ2-7, with D perhaps TRBD2 (6 bases). The CDR3 is 14 amino acids. Trimming took off 1 base at V and 2 bases at J, with 9 bases between the two ends. The germline V gene has CDR1 LNHNV and CDR2 YYDKDF (reference sequence).

V gene TRBV18 combines with J gene TRBJ2-5; TRBD2 matches 12 bases. The V segment lost 8 bases and the J segment 4 bases; nucleotides outside the gene matches: 5. The CDR3 totals 14 residues. CDR1 and CDR2 from the germline V gene are KGHSH and LQKENI. This chain's CDR3 is CASQTSGSLETQYF. The DNA for the CDR3 is TGTGCCAGCCAGACTAGCGGGAGTCTAGAGACCCAGTACTTC.

This sequence joins TRBV21-1 and TRBJ2-7; TRBD1 is the table's D call and was not checked against the DNA. TRBV21-1 has pseudogene status. This CDR3 region has 16 residues. The CDR3 here is CASSKVKGQGAYEQYF. The CDR3 DNA follows: TGTGCCAGCAGCAAAGTGAAGGGACAGGGTGCCTACGAGCAGTACTTC.

This chain links TRBV18 with TRBJ2-5; 11 nucleotides align to TRBD2. In germline, CDR1 is KGHSH, CDR2 LQKENI. The CDR3 is 15 amino acids. Trimming took 8 bases from V and 2 from J; bases not matched to a gene: 7. In DNA, the CDR3 is TGTGCCAGCGTACCGGGACTAGCGGATCAAGAGACCCAGTACTTC. This sequence encodes CASVPGLADQETQYF.

This clone appeared a single time. This rearrangement joins TRBV5-4 to TRBJ2-3, with D possibly being TRBD2 (5 bases). Germline assignment: CDR1 SGHNT and CDR2 YYREEE (reference sequence). Trimming stripped 3 bases from V and 2 bases from J, with 10 bases between. The CDR3 loop spans 14 amino acids. In nucleotides, the CDR3 is TGTGCCAGCAGCTCCGGGGATTTCACAGATACGCAGTATTTT. As protein: CASSSGDFTDTQYF. Drawing the rest from reference TRBV5-4 and TRBJ2-3, the complete variable domain is ETGVTQSPTHLIKTRGQQVTLRCSSQSGHNTVSWYQQALGQGPQFIFQYYREEENGRGNFPPRFSGLQFPNYSSELNVNALELDDSALYLCASSSGDFTDTQYFGPGTRLTVL.

The chain recombines TRBV10-2 with TRBJ2-1; 10 positions match TRBD1. In germline, CDR1 is WSHSY, CDR2 SAAADI. V shed 2 bases, J shed 5 bases, and the junction held 9 bases outside the gene matches. The CDR3 covers 17 residues. The CDR3 region is CASSETPGQGRHNEQFF. The CDR3 DNA follows: TGCGCCAGCAGTGAGACTCCGGGACAGGGGAGACACAATGAGCAGTTCTTC.

The V gene is TRBV4-3, the J gene TRBJ1-1; a weak D match, TRBD1 (6 bases). The CDR3 consists of 15 residues. Between the trimmed V and J ends, which lost 5 bases and 0 bases, there was a span of 13 bases. The germline V gene has CDR1 LGHNA and CDR2 YSLEER. CDR3: CASSASGTLNTEAFF. The CDR3 region has the DNA TGCGCCAGCAGCGCATCCGGGACACTGAACACTGAAGCTTTCTTT.

The chain joins TRBV4-1 to TRBJ2-7, with 10 bases identical to TRBD2. The CDR3 length is 16 residues. Germline V gene data show CDR1 as MGHRA and CDR2 as YSYEKL. J lost 4 bases, V lost 1 base, and 7 bases had no gene match. CDR3 sequence: CASSQGASGSLYEQYF. The CDR3 DNA reads as TGCGCCAGCAGCCAAGGGGCTAGCGGGAGTTTGTACGAGCAGTACTTC.

The chain carries TRBV7-2 and TRBJ1-2; maybe TRBD1 (5 bases). Trimming took off 0 bases at V and 0 bases at J, with 17 bases between the two ends. CDR3 length: 18 amino acids. Germline CDR1 and CDR2: SGHTA and FQGNSA. For the CDR3, the DNA is TGTGCCAGCAGCTTAGCACGGGGGAGTTTCCTAGCTAACTATGGCTACACCTTC. The encoded protein is CASSLARGSFLANYGYTF.